The clone carrying this T cell receptor (beta chain) appeared a few times. This entry belongs to a study of blood T cell repertoires in COVID-19. Study at large: Acute and convalescent COVID-19 specimens originated in the United States, Italy and Spain. The cDNA or gDNA used as material had been derived from T cells, B-cell-depleted T cells, or PBMCs.

CDR1 SGHRS and CDR2 YFSETQ come from the germline V gene. Trimming cost V 2 bases and J 3 bases, with 11 bases left between them. The CDR3 length is 15 residues. In the original analysis: Amplification from reference gene primers served as the basis for estimated nucleated cell counts. Here immunoSEQ multiplex PCR was the method, and the copy in TCRdb shows in-frame clones only, minus some. V and J calls plus clone size are reproduced from that table; the DNA served to infer D and trimming. In the table there are about 14,000 clones, roughly 80% of which are singletons. Source material: peripheral blood. The chain employs TRBV5-1 and TRBJ2-2; possibly TRBD1 for D (6 bases). The clonotype originates from a human donor in a cohort sampled during active COVID-19. In DNA form, the CDR3 reads TGCGCCAGCAGCTTAGGAGCAGGGGACACCGGGGAGCTGTTTTTT. This gives the protein CASSLGAGDTGELFF.